Described below is a single T cell receptor (beta chain) sequence and its context. Trimming took 3 bases from V and 5 from J; bases not matched to a gene: 15. Germline CDR1 is ENHRY and CDR2 is SYGVKD. This CDR3 is built from 17 residues. These data come from a study of cytomegalovirus exposure and HLA in healthy donors. With 60 Vbeta and 13 Jbeta primers, the PCR was carried out. TCRdb's table, derived via immunoSEQ multiplex PCR, lists solely in-frame clones and lacks some. The table records about 170,000 clones, about 80% of them present only once. The sequenced sample was PBMCs. This clonotype was sampled from a man aged 40-49 years in good health and CMV-seropositive. The rearrangement links TRBV10-3 to TRBJ2-7; the match to TRBD2 covers 8 bases. The CDR3 bases are TGTGCCATCAGTGACGGGGTACGTGCGGGAGGCAAGGACGAGCAGTACTTC. It codes for CAISDGVRAGGKDEQYF.